This T cell receptor beta chain was retrieved from a study of T cell responses to AZD1222 COVID-19 vaccine. Whole-study results and caveats: Only six or seven AZD1222 recipients tested seropositive at baseline.

About this clone itself: Its antigen remains unidentified.

Using immunoSEQ multiplex PCR, the repertoire was profiled, and TCRdb retains in-frame clones only, with some absent. The table shows 90,000 to 140,000 clones, with approximately 87% occurring only once. The CDR3 length is 18 residues. With 5 bases clipped from V and 8 bases from J, the junction kept 17 bases outside the gene matches. CDR1 and CDR2 (germline): LNHDA, SQIVND (reference sequence). The sample in question was peripheral blood, obtained on day 0 of AZD1222 vaccination. V usage is TRBV19 and J usage is TRBJ2-5, with 13 bases that match TRBD2. This clonotype was sampled from an adult in good health. The CDR3 bases are TGTGCCAGTAGTGCCCGACTAGCGGGAGGCCTCAGAGAGGAAACCCAGTACTTC. It encodes CASSARLAGGLREETQYF.